The 21 T cell receptor beta chains given below trace back to one sample, sequenced in a study of technical replicates of blood from several donors. Data came from immunoSEQ multiplex PCR; TCRdb stores just in-frame clones and leaves some out. Of roughly 81,000 clones listed, 86% are singletons. Material: PBMCs. These receptors were taken from a human donor in good health. Some clones in this sample may be carry-over from other donors' samples.

The chain couples TRBV10-3 to TRBJ2-7; perhaps TRBD2 as D (6 bases). V gave up 10 bases and J gave up 1 base, with 14 bases separating them. The CDR3 consists of 13 residues. Germline CDR1 ENHRY, CDR2 SYGVKD. For the CDR3, the DNA is TGTGCCACCCGACGTGCGGGATCCTACGAGCAGTACTTC. Amino acids: CATRRAGSYEQYF.

The V and J genes are TRBV4-3 and TRBJ2-5; 9 bases fit TRBD2. With V trimmed by 1 base and J by 3 bases, 3 bases remained unmatched. In germline, CDR1 is LGHNA, CDR2 YSLEER. The CDR3 has 15 amino acids. This CDR3 is CASSQGPSGEETQYF. DNA for the CDR3: TGCGCCAGCAGCCAAGGACCTAGCGGGGAAGAGACCCAGTACTTC.

The chain has TRBV5-1 and TRBJ2-1; D call uncertain. The CDR3 consists of 14 residues. Germline V gene sequence: CDR1 SGHRS, CDR2 YFSETQ. Between the trimmed V and J ends, which lost 4 bases and 2 bases, there was a span of 10 bases. The CDR3 region has the DNA TGCGCCAGCAGCCAGAGTGGAGCCTACAATGAGCAGTTCTTC. Amino acid sequence: CASSQSGAYNEQFF.

This clone occurred once. Additional DNA sequences in this sample encode the identical CDR3. This chain links TRBV6-6 with TRBJ1-1, with TRBD1 identical over 9 bases. Per the germline V gene, CDR1 is MNHNY and CDR2 is SVGAGI (reference sequence). The trim removed 0 bases at V and 4 bases at J, leaving 3 bases unmatched. The length of the CDR3 is 15 residues. The CDR3 loop reads CASSYSTGGGTEAFF. The CDR3 DNA reads TGTGCCAGCAGTTACTCCACAGGGGGCGGCACTGAAGCTTTCTTT.

The genes are TRBV4-2 and TRBJ2-7; tentatively, D is TRBD1 (6 bases). CDR3 length equals 18 residues. Germline CDR1 is LGHNA and CDR2 is YNFKEQ. The germline V and J ends were trimmed by 3 bases and 2 bases, with 23 bases remaining between them. In DNA form, the CDR3 reads TGTGCCAGCAGCCAGACGGCGGAGCGAGACAGGATTCCCTACGAGCAGTACTTC. This encodes CASSQTAERDRIPYEQYF.

The table lists this clone with a count of one. This chain joins TRBV11-2 and TRBJ2-2; TRBD2 aligns across 9 bases. Germline V gene data show CDR1 as SGHAT and CDR2 as FQNNGV. The V and J ends lost 3 bases and 7 bases, in that order; junction bases with no gene match: 15. This CDR3 region has 18 residues. DNA for the CDR3: TGTGCCAGCAGCTTGAGGAGTCCTAGCGGGGCGCGGGGCGGGGAGCTGTTTTTT. As protein: CASSLRSPSGARGGELFF.

This chain links TRBV7-9 with TRBJ2-2, with 8 nucleotides matching TRBD1. The V gene's germline CDR1 is SEHNR and CDR2 FQNEAQ (reference sequence). CDR3 length equals 15 residues. V shed 5 bases, J shed 3 bases, and the junction held 5 bases outside the gene matches. The CDR3, as DNA: TGTGCCAGCAGCGCAGGGGGCGGATACACCGGGGAGCTGTTTTTT. Residues: CASSAGGGYTGELFF.

This clone was counted once. One junction end does not reproduce the germline sequence, and a read error may be involved. The J gene is TRBJ1-2, the V gene TRBV18; the match to TRBD1 covers 7 bases. CDR3 length: 13 amino acids. The germline V gene has CDR1 KGHSH and CDR2 LQKENI. Written as DNA, the CDR3 is TGTGCCAGCTCACCGGGGACAGACTATGCCTACACCTTC. Protein: CASSPGTDYAYTF.

V gene TRBV4-2 combines with J gene TRBJ2-3, with unresolved D. CDR1 and CDR2 (germline): LGHNA, YNFKEQ. Trimming removed 4 bases from V and 2 bases from J, with 4 bases in between. This CDR3 is 12 amino acids long. The CDR3 loop is CASSLYTDTQYF. The CDR3 region has the DNA TGTGCCAGCAGCCTCTACACAGATACGCAGTATTTT.

The rearrangement joins TRBV4-3 to TRBJ1-1; 7 bases are a match to TRBD1. The germline CDR1 and CDR2 sequences are LGHNA and YSLEER. The CDR3 runs 14 residues. J lost 1 base, V lost 4 bases, and 3 bases had no gene match. In DNA, the CDR3 is TGCGCCAGCAGCCTTAACAGGGGGAACACTGAAGCTTTCTTT. Its translation is CASSLNRGNTEAFF.

This chain uses TRBV29-1 with TRBJ2-7; 8 nucleotides match TRBD1. CDR3 length equals 14 residues. The ends lost 6 bases at V and 6 bases at J; junction bases unmatched: 13. Germline-derived CDR1 and CDR2 are SQVTM and ANQGSEA. The chain's CDR3 is CSVYGTGGRGEQYF. The CDR3 DNA follows: TGCAGCGTCTACGGGACAGGAGGCCGTGGCGAGCAGTACTTC.

The sample holds one count of this clone. The chain links TRBV4-1 to TRBJ2-7, with D tentatively TRBD2 (5 bases). CDR1 and CDR2 from the germline V gene are MGHRA and YSYEKL. CDR3 length: 15 amino acids. Trimming cost V 0 bases and J 0 bases, with 9 bases left between them. CDR3 in amino acids: CASSQDAGSSYEQYF. The CDR3 region has the DNA TGCGCCAGCAGCCAAGATGCGGGTAGCTCCTACGAGCAGTACTTC.

This clone was found a few times. The J gene is TRBJ1-4, the V gene TRBV5-1; possible D gene TRBD1, 6 bases. Trimming removed 0 bases from V and 7 bases from J, with 13 bases in between. CDR1 is SGHRS, CDR2 YFSETQ, per germline. The CDR3 totals 15 residues. The CDR3 bases are TGCGCCAGCAGCTTGGGATGGGGGCCGGGTGAAAAACTGTTTTTT. It yields the protein CASSLGWGPGEKLFF.

As regards this clone: One end of the junction varies from germline; a read error may be responsible. The chain joins TRBV5-1 to TRBJ2-5, with TRBD1 as a possible D gene (5 bases). Germline CDR1 reads SGHRS; CDR2 reads YFSETQ. CDR3 length equals 14 residues. The CDR3 reads CASSSTTVQETRYF. DNA for the CDR3: TGCGCCAGCAGCTCTACGACAGTCCAAGAGACCCGGTACTTC.

CDR3 nucleotide sequence: TGTGCCAGCACCTCTGGGGGACTAGGGGGTCGAGAGACCCAGTACTTC. This encodes CASTSGGLGGRETQYF. This chain links TRBV6-6 with TRBJ2-5, with 8 bases fitting TRBD2. The CDR3 consists of 16 residues. CDR1 is MNHNY, CDR2 SVGAGI, per germline (reference sequence). V dropped 7 bases and J dropped 4; count of bases not matched to a gene: 14.

CDR3 nucleotides: TGTGCCAGCAGCCAAGATCCGATGGGGGCGGGACTAGCGGGAGGGAAACTAATAGGGCAGTACTTC. Its protein product is CASSQDPMGAGLAGGKLIGQYF. The gene calls are TRBV4-2 and TRBJ2-7; 16 nucleotides line up with TRBD2. Germline V CDR1 and CDR2: LGHNA, YNFKEQ. V was pared by 0 bases and J by 9 bases, with 23 bases of the junction left unmatched. This CDR3 contains 22 residues.

The rearrangement uses TRBV15 and TRBJ1-6, with TRBD1 matching over 7 bases. The ends lost 5 bases at V and 5 bases at J; junction bases unmatched: 6. CDR1 LNHNV and CDR2 YYDKDF come from the germline V gene (reference sequence). The CDR3 is 15 residues long. CDR3 sequence: CATSPRGTDNSPLHF. The CDR3 DNA reads TGTGCCACCAGCCCTCGGGGGACAGATAATTCACCCCTCCACTTT.

V and J are TRBV30 and TRBJ2-7; a possible D gene is TRBD2 (6 bases). CDR1 and CDR2 from the germline V gene are GTSNPN and SVGIG (reference sequence). Trimming removed 5 bases at V and 3 bases at J, with 14 bases between. The CDR3 has 13 amino acids. This chain's CDR3 is CAWEVSGYYEQYF. CDR3 sequence (DNA): TGTGCCTGGGAAGTTAGCGGATACTACGAGCAGTACTTC.

The rearrangement uses TRBV7-9 and TRBJ2-6; 8 bases agree with TRBD1. V trimming: 5 bases; J trimming: 4 bases; junction bases outside the gene matches: 7. The germline gives CDR1 SEHNR, CDR2 FQNEAQ (reference sequence). The CDR3 is 16 residues long. The CDR3 DNA follows: TGTGCCAGCAGCCCTTCAGGGGGCGGAGGGGCCAACGTCCTGACTTTC. It translates to CASSPSGGGGANVLTF.

This clone was counted between two and nine times. The chain employs TRBV7-6 and TRBJ1-1; 7 nucleotides match TRBD1. Germline V lookup: CDR1 SGHVS, CDR2 FNYEAQ. V lost 2 bases and J lost 5; bases outside the gene matches: 2. This CDR3 has 13 amino acids. The CDR3 bases are TGTGCCAGCAGCTTAAGGGGACAGACTGAAGCTTTCTTT. It yields the protein CASSLRGQTEAFF. The full variable domain, in which reference TRBV7-6 and TRBJ1-1 provide the parts outside the CDR3, is GAGVSQSPRYKVTKRGQDVALRCDPISGHVSLYWYRQALGQGPEFLTYFNYEAQQDKSGLPNDRFSAERPEGSISTLTIQRTEQRDSAMYRCASSLRGQTEAFFGQGTRLTVV.

This sequence joins TRBV30 and TRBJ2-4; TRBD2 might be the D (5 bases). The ends were cut back, 1 base at V and 5 bases at J, with 18 bases in the middle. The CDR3 consists of 16 residues. Germline loops: CDR1 GTSNPN, CDR2 SVGIG (reference sequence). The CDR3 DNA follows: TGTGCCTGGAGTGGCCTTAGCGTGACGGTTGAAAACATTCAGTACTTC. It translates to CAWSGLSVTVENIQYF.